The 30 T cell receptor beta chains in this list originate from one sample, sequenced in a study of TIL therapy for anti-PD-1-resistant metastatic lung cancer. Sequencing used immunoSEQ v3. TCRdb's copy holds only in-frame clones and misses some; the assay was immunoSEQ multiplex PCR. In the table there are tens of thousands of clones, roughly three fifths of which are singletons. The time point denotes: pre-treatment sample, taken before nivolumab and TIL therapy. Pleural nodules or supraclavicular lymph nodes made up most of the excised metastases sampled. The source was tumor tissue, collected at baseline. All receptors derive from a woman between 25 and 80 years old with non-small cell lung cancer.

The genes are TRBV11-2 and TRBJ1-3; unclear D gene. The CDR3 is 15 residues long. The germline gives CDR1 SGHAT, CDR2 FQNNGV. Between the trimmed V and J ends, which lost 3 bases and 1 base, there was a span of 10 bases. CDR3 DNA: TGTGCCAGCAGCTTTTCACTTAGGTCTGGAAACACCATATATTTT. It translates to CASSFSLRSGNTIYF.

The chain links TRBV2 to TRBJ2-5, with D unresolved. This CDR3 spans 13 amino acids. Germline V gene data show CDR1 as SNHLY and CDR2 as FYNNEI. Trimming stripped 11 bases from V and 5 bases from J, with 18 bases between. The DNA of the CDR3 is TGTGCCGACGCCCTAGGAGCTGCGGAGACCCAGTACTTC. Translated, it gives CADALGAAETQYF.

The rearrangement links TRBV6-5 to TRBJ2-1, with D unresolved. Trimming removed 0 bases from V and 4 bases from J, with 7 bases in between. The CDR3 totals 14 residues. Germline CDR1 reads MNHEY; CDR2 reads SVGAGI. DNA for the CDR3: TGTGCCAGCAGTTACTCGGACGGGTACAATGAGCAGTTCTTC. Amino acid sequence: CASSYSDGYNEQFF.

The chain employs TRBV10-2 and TRBJ2-3; 7 bases fit TRBD2. The length of the CDR3 is 16 residues. J lost 0 bases, V lost 5 bases, and 8 bases had no gene match. Germline CDR1 WSHSY, CDR2 SAAADI. For the CDR3, the DNA is TGCGCCAGCAGTATGGGACCTAGCGGAAGCACAGATACGCAGTATTTT. Translation gives CASSMGPSGSTDTQYF.

The chain is built from TRBV2 and TRBJ1-6; 7 bases match TRBD1. Trimming at V came to 7 bases and at J to 8 bases, leaving 5 bases not matched to a gene. In germline, CDR1 is SNHLY, CDR2 FYNNEI. The CDR3 runs 13 residues. CDR3 sequence (DNA): TGTGCCAGCAAGGGGACAGAGGATTCACCCCTCCACTTT. Protein: CASKGTEDSPLHF.

The chain carries TRBV30 and TRBJ1-5; tentatively, D is TRBD1 (5 bases). V was cut by 5 bases and J by 2 bases, with 13 bases left in between. CDR3 size: 14 residues. Germline V lookup: CDR1 GTSNPN, CDR2 SVGIG (reference sequence). The CDR3 sequence is CAWGHPGGNQPQHF. The CDR3 nucleotides are TGTGCCTGGGGACACCCAGGAGGCAATCAGCCCCAGCATTTT.

V is TRBV5-1 and J is TRBJ1-1; unclear D gene. This CDR3 has 14 residues. Germline CDR1 SGHRS, CDR2 YFSETQ. The V end lost 6 bases, the J end lost 0 bases, and 12 bases lay between the germline ends. The CDR3 bases are TGCGCCAGCAACACTCATGGCGTGAACACTGAAGCTTTCTTT. Its translation: CASNTHGVNTEAFF.

The gene calls are TRBV2 and TRBJ2-1; D might be TRBD1 (6 bases). The CDR3 contains 14 residues. CDR1 is SNHLY, CDR2 FYNNEI, per germline. The V and J ends lost 9 bases and 4 bases respectively, with 16 bases between them. CDR3 nucleotides: TGTGCCAGTTGTACAGGGCTTGCTTACAATGAGCAGTTCTTC. It encodes CASCTGLAYNEQFF. Based on the CDR3 plus reference TRBV2 and TRBJ2-1, the full variable domain is EPEVTQTPSHQVTQMGQEVILRCVPISNHLYFYWYRQILGQKVEFLVSFYNNEISEKSEIFDDQFSVERPDGSNFTLKIRSTKLEDSAMYFCASCTGLAYNEQFFGPGTRLTVL.

This clone was seen only a few times. V and J are TRBV14 and TRBJ2-7; D remains unclear. CDR1 SGHDN and CDR2 FVKESK come from the germline V gene. The V end lost 0 bases, the J end lost 3 bases, and 12 bases lay between the germline ends. The CDR3 length is 15 residues. The CDR3 region is CASSQDHGVNYEQYF. In DNA, the CDR3 is TGTGCCAGCAGCCAAGATCACGGCGTGAACTACGAGCAGTACTTC.

Here the CDR3 reads CASRERTAPSYEQYF. CDR3 bases: TGTGCCAGCAGGGAACGGACGGCGCCTTCCTACGAGCAGTACTTC. The V call is TRBV6-1, the J call TRBJ2-7; the D is unclear. V was clipped by 6 bases and J by 1 base, with 16 bases between them. In germline, CDR1 is MNHNS, CDR2 SASEGT. CDR3 length: 15 residues.

V gene TRBV7-8 combines with J gene TRBJ2-2; TRBD1 might be the D (6 bases). The CDR3 sequence is 15 residues long. Germline V gene lookup returns CDR1 SGHVS and CDR2 FQNEAQ. V lost 3 bases, J lost 6 bases, and 14 bases lay in between. The CDR3 is CASSLADSPPGELFF. In DNA, the CDR3 is TGTGCCAGCAGCTTGGCGGACAGTCCACCCGGGGAGCTGTTTTTT.

This clone was detected only a few times. This rearrangement joins TRBV11-2 to TRBJ2-1; D gene uncertain. The CDR3 length is 12 residues. Trimming removed 1 base from V and 9 bases from J, with 7 bases in between. The germline CDR1 and CDR2 sequences are SGHAT and FQNNGV. In DNA form, the CDR3 reads TGTGCCAGCAGCTTAGCAACTGGTGAGCAGTTCTTC. Its protein product is CASSLATGEQFF.

The rearrangement links TRBV10-2 to TRBJ2-2; D is undetermined. The CDR3 totals 15 residues. Germline CDR1 and CDR2: WSHSY and SAAADI. Trimming pared 4 bases from V and 6 bases from J, leaving 15 bases between. CDR3 region: CASSGLARRPGELFF. The CDR3 coding sequence is TGCGCCAGCAGTGGGTTAGCAAGGAGACCCGGGGAGCTGTTTTTT.

The chain carries TRBV6-5 and TRBJ2-3; 10 nucleotides line up with TRBD2. Germline V gene lookup returns CDR1 MNHEY and CDR2 SVGAGI. The trim removed 6 bases at V and 7 bases at J, leaving 7 bases unmatched. The CDR3 contains 14 residues. In nucleotides, the CDR3 is TGTGCCAGCAGGGGGCTAGCGGGAGAATATACGCAGTATTTT. Residues: CASRGLAGEYTQYF.

This chain uses TRBV30 with TRBJ1-1; D ambiguous. Trimming removed 3 bases at V and 0 bases at J, with 11 bases between. Germline V gives CDR1 GTSNPN, CDR2 SVGIG (reference sequence). The CDR3 has 14 amino acids. CDR3 coding DNA: TGTGCCTGGAGGAGTGGACGGGTGAACACTGAAGCTTTCTTT. It specifies CAWRSGRVNTEAFF.

This clone appeared a few times. The genes are TRBV5-5 and TRBJ2-1; 9 bases fit TRBD1. The CDR3 totals 15 residues. The germline V gene has CDR1 SGHKS and CDR2 YYEKEE (reference sequence). V shed 2 bases and J 3 bases; nucleotides not matched to a gene: 3. CDR3 region: CASSLTGGGYNEQFF. CDR3 in DNA: TGTGCCAGCAGCTTAACAGGGGGCGGCTACAATGAGCAGTTCTTC.

The chain carries TRBV5-4 and TRBJ2-1; D gene ambiguous. V was cut by 1 base and J by 0 bases, with 2 bases left in between. Germline CDR1 and CDR2: SGHNT and YYREEE (reference sequence). The CDR3 has 13 residues. CDR3 region: CASSLSSYNEQFF. The DNA of the CDR3 is TGTGCCAGCAGCTTGAGCTCCTACAATGAGCAGTTCTTC.

The genes are TRBV5-1 and TRBJ2-3; 11 positions agree with TRBD2. The CDR3 covers 17 residues. In germline, CDR1 is SGHRS, CDR2 YFSETQ. With 6 bases clipped from V and 3 bases from J, the junction kept 12 bases outside the gene matches. DNA of the CDR3: TGCGCCAGCACCAGATTTTCCGGGACTAGCGGAACAGATACGCAGTATTTT. It encodes CASTRFSGTSGTDTQYF.

The rearrangement uses TRBV30 and TRBJ2-1; D uncertain. CDR1 GTSNPN and CDR2 SVGIG come from the germline V gene (reference sequence). The ends were cut back, 1 base at V and 6 bases at J, with 7 bases in the middle. This CDR3 comprises 12 residues. CDR3 protein: CAWSDFGNEQFF. For the CDR3, the DNA is TGTGCCTGGAGTGACTTCGGCAATGAGCAGTTCTTC.

The chain has TRBV6-1 and TRBJ1-1; D is unresolved. The CDR3 loop spans 10 amino acids. Between the trimmed V and J ends, which lost 7 bases and 11 bases, there was a span of 11 bases. Germline V CDR1 and CDR2: MNHNS, SASEGT. The CDR3 protein is CASIEGGAFF. CDR3 coding DNA: TGTGCCAGCATAGAAGGTGGGGCTTTCTTT.

The chain links TRBV5-1 to TRBJ2-7; 10 bases are shared with TRBD2. Germline lookup yields CDR1 SGHRS and CDR2 YFSETQ. With V trimmed by 5 bases and J by 0 bases, 5 bases remained unmatched. The CDR3 extends over 15 amino acids. The CDR3 bases are TGCGCCAGCAGTTTAGCGGGAGGCCTCTCCTACGAGCAGTACTTC. It yields the protein CASSLAGGLSYEQYF.

There are a few counts of this clone. The chain carries TRBV30 and TRBJ1-1; tentative D call: TRBD1 (5 bases). Trimming shortened V by 0 bases and J by 1 base, and 15 bases separated the two germline ends. CDR3 size: 16 residues. The germline gives CDR1 GTSNPN, CDR2 SVGIG (reference sequence). The CDR3 sequence: CAWSVSRGTKNTEAFF. The CDR3, as DNA: TGTGCCTGGAGTGTATCGCGGGGGACGAAGAACACTGAAGCTTTCTTT.

The chain uses TRBV29-1 and TRBJ1-2; a weak D match, TRBD1 (5 bases). The CDR3 is 13 residues long. V was clipped by 7 bases and J by 4 bases, with 16 bases between them. Germline V CDR1 and CDR2: SQVTM, ANQGSEA. CDR3 amino acids: CSAYTGEFYGYTF. The CDR3 bases are TGCAGCGCCTACACGGGGGAATTCTATGGCTACACCTTC.

This clone qualifies as medium-sized (0.01 to 0.1%). The CDR3 region has the DNA TGCGCCAGTACGGACATGAGGGGGGCTCCTAACTATGGCTACACCTTC. Residues: CASTDMRGAPNYGYTF. The rearrangement joins TRBV10-2 to TRBJ1-2, with D perhaps matching TRBD1 (6 bases). The CDR3 is made up of 16 amino acids. The V end was cut by 9 bases, the J end by 0 bases, with 20 bases between. Germline CDR1 reads WSHSY; CDR2 reads SAAADI.

The rearrangement links TRBV19 to TRBJ2-1; possibly TRBD2 for D (6 bases). The CDR3 totals 11 residues. With 9 bases removed from V and 5 bases from J, the gap between germline ends came to 8 bases. Germline CDR1 LNHDA, CDR2 SQIVND (reference sequence). The DNA of the CDR3 is TGTGCCAGGTGGAGGGACAATGAGCAGTTCTTC. As protein: CARWRDNEQFF.

The CDR3 loop reads CASSPDRTEQYF. CDR3 coding DNA: TGTGCCAGCAGTCCCGACAGGACCGAGCAGTACTTC. The rearrangement joins TRBV25-1 to TRBJ2-7; possibly TRBD1 for D (6 bases). The CDR3 consists of 12 residues. V was clipped by 5 bases and J by 6 bases, with 11 bases between them. The germline V gene has CDR1 MGHDK and CDR2 SYGVNS.

The V and J genes are TRBV5-1 and TRBJ2-5; a weak D match, TRBD2 (6 bases). The CDR3 extends over 15 amino acids. V lost 0 bases, J lost 2 bases, and 11 bases lay in between. The germline CDR1 and CDR2 sequences are SGHRS and YFSETQ. CDR3: CASSLGPGEQETQYF. The CDR3 coding sequence is TGCGCCAGCAGCTTGGGACCGGGGGAACAAGAGACCCAGTACTTC. The full variable domain, with the rest looked up from reference TRBV5-1 and TRBJ2-5, is KAGVTQTPRYLIKTRGQQVTLSCSPISGHRSVSWYQQTPGQGLQFLFEYFSETQRNKGNFPGRFSGRQFSNSRSEMNVSTLELGDSALYLCASSLGPGEQETQYFGPGTRLLVL.

The V gene is TRBV6-6, the J gene TRBJ2-1, with D maybe TRBD2 (5 bases). CDR3 length: 13 amino acids. From germline, CDR1 is MNHNY and CDR2 SVGAGI (reference sequence). V was trimmed by 7 bases and J by 5 bases, leaving 12 bases between them. CDR3 sequence: CASNKDSNNEQFF. CDR3 nucleotide sequence: TGTGCCAGCAACAAGGACTCGAACAATGAGCAGTTCTTC.

This clone was picked up a small number of times. The V call is TRBV19, the J call TRBJ2-7; TRBD1 aligns across 11 bases. The V gene end was trimmed by 3 bases and the J gene end by 3 bases; junction bases not matched to a gene: 4. CDR3 size: 15 residues. CDR1 is LNHDA and CDR2 is SQIVND in the germline V gene (reference sequence). In DNA form, the CDR3 reads TGTGCCAGTAGTATCGGGACAGGGGGAAGCTACGAGCAGTACTTC. Protein sequence: CASSIGTGGSYEQYF. Filled out from reference TRBV19 and TRBJ2-7, the complete variable domain reads DGGITQSPKYLFRKEGQNVTLSCEQNLNHDAMYWYRQDPGQGLRLIYYSQIVNDFQKGDIAEGYSVSREKKESFPLTVTSAQKNPTAFYLCASSIGTGGSYEQYFGPGTRLTVT.

This clone was counted only a few times. V and J are TRBV7-6 and TRBJ2-7; 7 bases map to TRBD1. CDR3 length equals 15 residues. The J segment lost 6 bases and the V segment lost 2 bases, leaving 10 bases of the junction unmatched. CDR1 and CDR2 from the germline V gene are SGHVS and FNYEAQ. In DNA form, the CDR3 reads TGTGCCAGCAGCTTAACGCAGGGGGTAAGAGGCGAGCAGTACTTC. Residues: CASSLTQGVRGEQYF.